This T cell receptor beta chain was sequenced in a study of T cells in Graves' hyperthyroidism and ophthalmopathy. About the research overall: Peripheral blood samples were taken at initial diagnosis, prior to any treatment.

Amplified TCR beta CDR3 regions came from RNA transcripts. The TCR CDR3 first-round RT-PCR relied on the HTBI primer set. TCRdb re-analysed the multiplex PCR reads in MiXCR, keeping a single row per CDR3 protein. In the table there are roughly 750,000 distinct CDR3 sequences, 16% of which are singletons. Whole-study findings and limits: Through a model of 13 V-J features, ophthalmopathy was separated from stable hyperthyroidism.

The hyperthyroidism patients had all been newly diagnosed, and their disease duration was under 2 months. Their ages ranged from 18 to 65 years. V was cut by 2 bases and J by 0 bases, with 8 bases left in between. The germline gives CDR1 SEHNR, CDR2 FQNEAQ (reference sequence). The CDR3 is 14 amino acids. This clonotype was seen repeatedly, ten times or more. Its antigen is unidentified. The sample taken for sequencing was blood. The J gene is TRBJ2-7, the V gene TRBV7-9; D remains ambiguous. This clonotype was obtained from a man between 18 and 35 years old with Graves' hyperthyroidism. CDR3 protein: CASSLSVSSYEQYF. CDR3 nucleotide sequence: TGTGCCAGCAGCTTATCAGTGAGCTCCTACGAGCAGTACTTC.